The present T cell receptor (beta chain) was sequenced within a study of T cell changes during pregnancy in multiple sclerosis. Germline CDR1 reads SNHLY; CDR2 reads FYNNEI. The CDR3 loop spans 16 amino acids. V shed 3 bases and J 1 base; nucleotides not matched to a gene: 8. Generated by immunoSEQ multiplex PCR, the TCRdb table keeps only in-frame clones and is missing some. The sample contains about 79,000 clones, around nine tenths of which appear only once. The sample consisted of CD4+ T cells from peripheral blood mononuclear cells, taken in the second trimester of pregnancy. The TCR comes from a female donor with multiple sclerosis, enrolled in a pregnancy study. The rearrangement links TRBV2 to TRBJ2-5, with TRBD1 identical over 7 bases. In nucleotides, the CDR3 is TGTGCCAGCAGTGAGGGGCAAGGGACAGCCCAAGAGACCCAGTACTTC. Protein product: CASSEGQGTAQETQYF. The whole variable domain, filled in from reference TRBV2 and TRBJ2-5, reads EPEVTQTPSHQVTQMGQEVILRCVPISNHLYFYWYRQILGQKVEFLVSFYNNEISEKSEIFDDQFSVERPDGSNFTLKIRSTKLEDSAMYFCASSEGQGTAQETQYFGPGTRLLVL.